This T cell receptor (beta chain) derives from a study of lung T cells in sarcoidosis with Löfgren's syndrome. Findings of the study overall: TRAV12-1 preferentially paired with TRBV2, with homologous CDR3s. Shared TRAV12-1 and TRBV2 CDR3 motifs were reported across several patients. The most expanded V genes in Löfgren's patients were reportedly TRAV12-1 and TRBV2.

This clonotype was observed at least ten times. What it binds is unknown. TCRdb re-analysed the reads in MiXCR, keeping a single row per CDR3 protein. The sample carries 9,000 or so distinct CDR3 sequences, 15% to 20% recorded once. The germline V gene encodes CDR1 KGHSH and CDR2 LQKENI. This CDR3 spans 14 amino acids. Trimming left V 4 bases short and J 4 bases short, with 13 bases between. The sequencing sample was made of CD4+ T cells from bronchoalveolar lavage. The source of this sequence is a human donor with sarcoidosis (Löfgren's syndrome or another form), or a control subject (not recorded which). The chain is built from TRBV18 and TRBJ2-5; unclear D gene. CDR3: CASSLPDSLETQYF. The CDR3 bases are TGTGCCAGCTCACTACCGGATTCCCTAGAGACCCAGTACTTC. Full variable domain (missing parts from reference TRBV18 and TRBJ2-5): NAGVMQNPRHLVRRRGQEARLRCSPMKGHSHVYWYRQLPEEGLKFMVYLQKENIIDESGMPKERFSAEFPKEGPSILRIQQVVRGDSAAYFCASSLPDSLETQYFGPGTRLLVL.